The present entry profiles one T cell receptor beta chain with its context. Its antigen specificity is not known. The record has no base qualities; no much larger clone is one base away. CDR1 and CDR2, per the germline V gene (reference sequence), are LNHDA and SQIVND. The junction shows trimming of 3 bases on V and 3 bases on J, and the gene matches do not reach 7 bases of it. The CDR3 runs 17 residues from the cysteine to the phenylalanine. Of the read, only the CDR3 DNA is kept; its 51 bases are in frame from base 1. The library was built by means of the immunoSEQ multiplex PCR assay. Deep sequencing of rearranged TCR beta loci, alongside multiparametric flow cytometry, was used to profile T cell repertoires. TCRdb holds this immuneACCESS table with in-frame rearrangements only. Some clones are missing; in checked studies, unresolved V genes explain under half, and the rest has no known cause. The sample table holds 15,000 to 20,000 clones, of which 65% to 90% were seen once. The top ten hold more than 20% of the sample.

These data belong to a study of lymphopenia after photon versus proton radiotherapy (dated by TCRdb to between 2019 and 2020). In the study overall: The study compared the immunological effects of photon versus proton radiation therapy in patients with gastrointestinal tumors who developed high-grade lymphopenia. The cohort included roughly 20 patients with gastrointestinal tumors who developed lymphopenia after receiving either photon or proton therapy. The goal of the study was to describe how the two radiation modalities differ in their effects on the immune system.

Study-wide findings and limitations: During treatment, patients who received photon therapy lost naive T cells and TCR diversity and gained effector/memory populations, whereas patients who received proton therapy remained relatively stable. Among patients across the cohort who died, overall survival time showed an inverse correlation with a larger post-nadir drop in TCR diversity. After the lymphocyte count nadir, repertoires from photon-treated patients showed oligoclonal expansion, particularly of CD8+ Temra cells, and this expansion drove the decline in diversity. The authors looked at the survival association only in patients who died, and they framed better survival with proton therapy as a possibility rather than a demonstrated result.

The rearranged segments are TRBV19 and TRBJ2-4; 11 of the junction bases match TRBD1. This specimen was peripheral blood, taken from a patient treated with proton-based radiotherapy. The sequence came from a man in his sixties or seventies with pancreatic cancer. The CDR3: CASSIGTGGWDKNIQYF. DNA sequence: TGTGCCAGTAGTATTGGGACAGGGGGTTGGGACAAAAACATTCAGTACTTC.